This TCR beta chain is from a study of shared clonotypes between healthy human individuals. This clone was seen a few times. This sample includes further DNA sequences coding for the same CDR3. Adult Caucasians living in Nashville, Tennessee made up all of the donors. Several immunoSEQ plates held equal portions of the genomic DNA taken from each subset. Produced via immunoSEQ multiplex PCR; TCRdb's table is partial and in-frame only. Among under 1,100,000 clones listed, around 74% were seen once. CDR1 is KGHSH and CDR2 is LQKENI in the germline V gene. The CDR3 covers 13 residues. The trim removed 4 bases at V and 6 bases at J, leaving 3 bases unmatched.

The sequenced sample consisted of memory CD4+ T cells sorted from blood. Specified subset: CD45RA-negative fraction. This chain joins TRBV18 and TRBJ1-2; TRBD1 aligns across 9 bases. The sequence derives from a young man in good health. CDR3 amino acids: CASSRGQGDGYTF. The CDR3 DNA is TGTGCCAGCTCACGGGGACAGGGTGATGGCTACACCTTC.